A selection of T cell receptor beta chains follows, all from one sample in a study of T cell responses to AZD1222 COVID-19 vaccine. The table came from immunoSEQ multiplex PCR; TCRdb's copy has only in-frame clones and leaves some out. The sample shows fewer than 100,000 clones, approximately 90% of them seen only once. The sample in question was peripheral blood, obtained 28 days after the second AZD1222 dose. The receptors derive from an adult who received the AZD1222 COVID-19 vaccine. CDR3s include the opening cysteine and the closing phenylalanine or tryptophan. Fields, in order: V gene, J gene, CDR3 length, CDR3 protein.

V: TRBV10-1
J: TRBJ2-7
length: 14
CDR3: CASSEARQAYEQYF

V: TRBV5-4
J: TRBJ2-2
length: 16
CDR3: CASSPGRGGDTGELFF

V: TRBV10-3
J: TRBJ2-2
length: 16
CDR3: CAISVGTAINTGELFF

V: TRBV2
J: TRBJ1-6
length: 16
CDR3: CASRIGLGSYNSPLHF

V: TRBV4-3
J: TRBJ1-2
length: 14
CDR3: CASSHPERLGGYTF

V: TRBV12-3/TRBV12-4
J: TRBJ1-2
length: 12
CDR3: CASSSGARGYTF

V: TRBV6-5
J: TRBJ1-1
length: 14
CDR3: CASRPVVMNTEAFF

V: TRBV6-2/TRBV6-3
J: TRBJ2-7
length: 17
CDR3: CASSYSGLYLSSYEQYF

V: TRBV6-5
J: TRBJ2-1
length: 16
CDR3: CASSFQGVGAYNEQFF

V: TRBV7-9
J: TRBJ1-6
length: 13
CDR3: CASSSQSNSPLHF

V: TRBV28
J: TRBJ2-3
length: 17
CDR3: CASLGTSGGTSTDTQYF

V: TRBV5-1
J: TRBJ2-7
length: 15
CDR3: CASSPQAGSSYEQYF

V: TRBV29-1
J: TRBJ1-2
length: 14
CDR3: CSVEDGDRYYGYTF

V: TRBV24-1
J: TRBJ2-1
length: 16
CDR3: CATSDARGGDGNEQFF

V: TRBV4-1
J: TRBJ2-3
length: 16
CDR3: CASSQGLAGGGDTQYF

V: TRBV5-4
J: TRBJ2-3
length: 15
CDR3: CASSTRQGQRDTQYF